This TCR beta chain stems from a study of blood T cells in healthy people across ages. Together with a sample-barcoded 5' primer, a J-beta primer mix was included in a second PCR lasting about 6 to 12 cycles. MiXCR, applied by TCRdb to the 5' RACE reads, yields one record per CDR3 protein. The profile shows about 630,000 distinct CDR3 sequences, about 21% of them singletons. Study results and caveats: Among T cells, TCR beta diversity per million cells dropped roughly linearly as age rose. When one million T cells were used, diversity estimates were thought to be underestimates.

This clonotype was observed a few times. Its cognate antigen is unknown. V gave up 5 bases and J gave up 0 bases, with 12 bases separating them. Germline CDR1 SGHTA, CDR2 FQGTGA. This CDR3 contains 15 residues. This TCR derives from a man in his sixties or seventies in good health. The chain uses TRBV7-3 and TRBJ2-3, with D perhaps TRBD2 (6 bases). The sample was blood. In DNA form, the CDR3 reads TGTGCCAGCAGCATGGGACTTCCTAGCACAGATACGCAGTATTTT. Translated: CASSMGLPSTDTQYF.